This T cell receptor (beta chain) was captured by sequencing in a study of vaccination and CD4 T cells after COVID-19. Study in general: Researchers treated cells with overlapping spike peptides taken from SARS-CoV-2, HCoV-NL63, HCoV-OC43 and HCoV-229E.

Treatment: approximately nine-day PBMC culture with coronavirus spike peptide pools or control peptides (ViraFEST assay). Once peptide pools had expanded antigen-specific T cells, ViraFEST sequenced TCRs. Culture conditions combined around 2 million PBMCs per well with 9 to 10 IU/ml IL-2 and roughly 10 ug/ml peptide pools. Sequenced with the Oncomine TCR Beta short-read assay was DNA taken from cultured CD4+ T cells. Scientists extracted genomic DNA from CD4+ T cells grown in culture. TCRdb redid the calling of the PCR reads with MiXCR, one entry per CDR3 protein. The table includes over 15,000 distinct CDR3 sequences, around 80% detected once. V trimming: 5 bases; J trimming: 4 bases; junction bases outside the gene matches: 7. Germline CDR1 and CDR2: KGHSH and LQKENI. The CDR3 is 14 residues long. Turning to this clonotype: Its antigen is currently unknown.

The chain couples TRBV18 to TRBJ1-1; the match to TRBD1 covers 7 bases. This TCR was sampled from a human donor who received a COVID-19 vaccine. The sample consisted of CD4+ T cells from blood, cultured in vitro, taken after SARS-CoV-2 vaccination. CDR3 nucleotide sequence: TGTGCCAGCTCAATGACAGGGTCGGTCACTGAAGCTTTCTTT. Residues: CASSMTGSVTEAFF.